This T cell receptor (beta chain) originates from a study of OX40 agonist ivuxolimab in advanced cancers. Study at large: The study reported partial responses in three patients: one hepatocellular carcinoma, two cutaneous melanoma.

With regard to this clone: What it binds is unknown. Other DNA sequences from this sample encode an identical CDR3 as well.

Broader study findings: Some of the lowest clonal expansion was seen in partial responders at 0.1-3.0 mg/kg. Clones of CD4+ and CD8+ blood T cells grew by week 6 at doses of 0.1 to 3.0 mg/kg.

TCRdb's copy holds only in-frame clones and misses some; the assay was immunoSEQ multiplex PCR. This table has about 68,000 clones, over 65% appearing once. The sequence was collected from an adult with an advanced solid tumor such as melanoma, head and neck, liver or kidney cancer. This sample comprised CD4+ or CD8+ T cells sorted from blood, obtained in a trial of the OX40 agonist ivuxolimab.

CDR3 bases: TGTGCCAGCAGCTTAACAGGGGGCAATCAGCCCCAGCATTTT. It translates to CASSLTGGNQPQHF. V is TRBV5-5 and J is TRBJ1-5; 7 nucleotides match TRBD1. The V segment lost 2 bases and the J segment 2 bases; nucleotides outside the gene matches: 1. Looked up from germline, CDR1 is SGHKS and CDR2 is YYEKEE (reference sequence). The CDR3 is 14 amino acids.